This T cell receptor (beta chain) was identified in a study of human T cells and chemical hapten exposure. Stated time point: patch test 2, 6 weeks after DPC sensitization. Treatment reported: therapeutic diphenylcyclopropenone sensitization with weekly scalp DPC. Turning to this clonotype: Its antigen is unknown.

Study-wide results and caveats: Following DPC sensitization, TCRs present above 1 in 1000 frequency showed no change.

Via MiXCR, TCRdb re-called the RACE reads, giving one row per CDR3 protein. The sample carries more than 75,000 distinct CDR3 sequences, about 10% recorded once. V lost 4 bases and J 0 bases, leaving 16 bases between the germline ends. The CDR3 covers 17 residues. Germline CDR1 reads LGHNA; CDR2 reads YNFKEQ. Sequencing was performed on whole blood, taken in connection with sensitization to the hapten diphenylcyclopropenone (DPC). The TCR originated in a woman in her twenties or thirties with alopecia areata. Some clones in this sample may be carry-over from other donors' samples. The chain links TRBV4-2 to TRBJ1-5; D is perhaps TRBD1 (5 bases). The CDR3 DNA follows: TGTGCCAGCAGCCGGCACGGGGGGGAAATTAGCAATCAGCCCCAGCATTTT. Translated: CASSRHGGEISNQPQHF.